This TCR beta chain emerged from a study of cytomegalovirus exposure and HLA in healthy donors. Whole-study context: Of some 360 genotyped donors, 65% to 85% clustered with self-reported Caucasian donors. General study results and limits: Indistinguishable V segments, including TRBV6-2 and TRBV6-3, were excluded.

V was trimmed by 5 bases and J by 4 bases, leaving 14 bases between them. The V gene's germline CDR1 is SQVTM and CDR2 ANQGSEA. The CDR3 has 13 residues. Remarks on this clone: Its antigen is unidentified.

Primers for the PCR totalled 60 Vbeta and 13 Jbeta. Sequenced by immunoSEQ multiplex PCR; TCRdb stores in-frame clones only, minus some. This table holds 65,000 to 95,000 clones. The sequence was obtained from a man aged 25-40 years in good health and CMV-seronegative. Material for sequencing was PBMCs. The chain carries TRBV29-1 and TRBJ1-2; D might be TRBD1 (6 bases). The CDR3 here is CSVSSGAGYGYTF. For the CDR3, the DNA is TGCAGCGTTTCTTCAGGGGCGGGCTATGGCTACACCTTC.